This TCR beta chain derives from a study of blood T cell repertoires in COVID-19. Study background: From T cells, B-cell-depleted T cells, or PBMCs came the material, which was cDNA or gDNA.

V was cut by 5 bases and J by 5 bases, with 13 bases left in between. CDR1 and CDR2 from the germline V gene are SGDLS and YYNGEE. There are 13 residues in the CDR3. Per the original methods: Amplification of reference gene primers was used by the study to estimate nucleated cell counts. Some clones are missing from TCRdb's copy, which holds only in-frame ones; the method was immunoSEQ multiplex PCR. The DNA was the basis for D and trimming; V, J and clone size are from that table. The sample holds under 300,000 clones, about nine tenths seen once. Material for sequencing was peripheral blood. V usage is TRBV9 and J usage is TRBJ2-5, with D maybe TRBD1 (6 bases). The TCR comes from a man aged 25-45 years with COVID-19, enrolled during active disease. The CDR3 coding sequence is TGTGCCAGCAGTCCAACAGGGCAGGAGACCCAGTACTTC. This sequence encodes CASSPTGQETQYF.